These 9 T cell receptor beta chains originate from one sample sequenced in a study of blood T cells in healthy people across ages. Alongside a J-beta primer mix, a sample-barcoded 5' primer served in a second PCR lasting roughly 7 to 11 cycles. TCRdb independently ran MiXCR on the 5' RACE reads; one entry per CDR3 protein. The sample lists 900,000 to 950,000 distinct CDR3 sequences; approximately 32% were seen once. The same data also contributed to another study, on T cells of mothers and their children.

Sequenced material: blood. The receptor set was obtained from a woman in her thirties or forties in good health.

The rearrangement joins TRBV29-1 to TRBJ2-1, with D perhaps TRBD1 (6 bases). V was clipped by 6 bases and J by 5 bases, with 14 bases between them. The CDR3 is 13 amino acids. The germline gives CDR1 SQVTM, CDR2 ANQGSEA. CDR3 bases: TGCAGCGTGAGAAGGGGGTCTAACAATGAGCAGTTCTTC. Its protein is CSVRRGSNNEQFF.

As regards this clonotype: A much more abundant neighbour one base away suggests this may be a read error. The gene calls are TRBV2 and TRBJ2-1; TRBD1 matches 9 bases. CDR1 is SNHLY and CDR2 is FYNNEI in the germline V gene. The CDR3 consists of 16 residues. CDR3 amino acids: CASTRRTGDAYKEQFF. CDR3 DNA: TGTGCCAGCACACGAAGGACAGGGGATGCCTACAAGGAGCAGTTCTTC.

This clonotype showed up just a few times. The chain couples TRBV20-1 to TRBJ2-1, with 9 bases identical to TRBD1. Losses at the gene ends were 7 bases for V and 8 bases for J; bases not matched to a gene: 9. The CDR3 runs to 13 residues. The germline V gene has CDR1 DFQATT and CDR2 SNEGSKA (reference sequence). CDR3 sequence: CSEPGQGRDEQFF. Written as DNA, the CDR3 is TGCAGTGAACCGGGACAGGGAAGGGATGAGCAGTTCTTC.

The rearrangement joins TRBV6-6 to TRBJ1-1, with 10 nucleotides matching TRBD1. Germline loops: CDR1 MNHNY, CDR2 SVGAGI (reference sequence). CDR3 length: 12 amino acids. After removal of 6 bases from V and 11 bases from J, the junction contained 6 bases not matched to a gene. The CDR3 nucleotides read TGTGCCAGCAGGAGGGGACAGGGGTTGGCTTTCTTT. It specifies CASRRGQGLAFF.

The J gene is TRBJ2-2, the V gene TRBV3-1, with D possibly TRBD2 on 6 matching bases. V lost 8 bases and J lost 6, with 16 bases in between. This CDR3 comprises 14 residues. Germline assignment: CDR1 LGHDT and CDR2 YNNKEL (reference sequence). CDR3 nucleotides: TGTGCCAGCTTGGGGAGGAGGGACTCCGGGGAGCTGTTTTTT. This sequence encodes CASLGRRDSGELFF.

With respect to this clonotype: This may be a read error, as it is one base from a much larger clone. The CDR3 is CSVGGQFLGNTQYF. The DNA for the CDR3 is TGCAGCGTCGGTGGACAGTTCCTCGGGAATACGCAGTATTTT. This chain connects TRBV29-1 to TRBJ2-3; D is possibly TRBD1 (6 bases). Germline CDR1 is SQVTM and CDR2 is ANQGSEA. The CDR3 extends over 14 amino acids. Trimming took 6 bases from V and 7 from J, leaving 20 bases between them.

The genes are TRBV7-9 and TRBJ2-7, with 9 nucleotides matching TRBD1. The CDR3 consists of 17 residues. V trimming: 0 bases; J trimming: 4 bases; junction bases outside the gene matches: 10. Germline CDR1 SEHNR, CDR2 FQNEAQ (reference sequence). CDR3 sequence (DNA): TGTGCCAGCAGCTTAGCGTCCAGGACAGGGGTTAGTTACGAGCAGTACTTC. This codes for CASSLASRTGVSYEQYF.

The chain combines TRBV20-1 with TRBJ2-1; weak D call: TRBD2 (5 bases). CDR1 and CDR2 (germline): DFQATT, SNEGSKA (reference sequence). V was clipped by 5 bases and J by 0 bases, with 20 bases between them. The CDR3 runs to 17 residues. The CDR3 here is CSAAGVGRISSYNEQFF. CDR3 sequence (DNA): TGCAGTGCTGCGGGTGTAGGGAGAATCAGCTCCTACAATGAGCAGTTCTTC.

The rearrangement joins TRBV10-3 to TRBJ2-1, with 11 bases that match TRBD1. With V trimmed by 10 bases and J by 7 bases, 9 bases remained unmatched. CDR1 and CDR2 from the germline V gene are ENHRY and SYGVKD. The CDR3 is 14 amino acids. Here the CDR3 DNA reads TGTGCCACCGAAGGACAGGGGGCGTTTAATGAGCAGTTCTTC. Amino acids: CATEGQGAFNEQFF.